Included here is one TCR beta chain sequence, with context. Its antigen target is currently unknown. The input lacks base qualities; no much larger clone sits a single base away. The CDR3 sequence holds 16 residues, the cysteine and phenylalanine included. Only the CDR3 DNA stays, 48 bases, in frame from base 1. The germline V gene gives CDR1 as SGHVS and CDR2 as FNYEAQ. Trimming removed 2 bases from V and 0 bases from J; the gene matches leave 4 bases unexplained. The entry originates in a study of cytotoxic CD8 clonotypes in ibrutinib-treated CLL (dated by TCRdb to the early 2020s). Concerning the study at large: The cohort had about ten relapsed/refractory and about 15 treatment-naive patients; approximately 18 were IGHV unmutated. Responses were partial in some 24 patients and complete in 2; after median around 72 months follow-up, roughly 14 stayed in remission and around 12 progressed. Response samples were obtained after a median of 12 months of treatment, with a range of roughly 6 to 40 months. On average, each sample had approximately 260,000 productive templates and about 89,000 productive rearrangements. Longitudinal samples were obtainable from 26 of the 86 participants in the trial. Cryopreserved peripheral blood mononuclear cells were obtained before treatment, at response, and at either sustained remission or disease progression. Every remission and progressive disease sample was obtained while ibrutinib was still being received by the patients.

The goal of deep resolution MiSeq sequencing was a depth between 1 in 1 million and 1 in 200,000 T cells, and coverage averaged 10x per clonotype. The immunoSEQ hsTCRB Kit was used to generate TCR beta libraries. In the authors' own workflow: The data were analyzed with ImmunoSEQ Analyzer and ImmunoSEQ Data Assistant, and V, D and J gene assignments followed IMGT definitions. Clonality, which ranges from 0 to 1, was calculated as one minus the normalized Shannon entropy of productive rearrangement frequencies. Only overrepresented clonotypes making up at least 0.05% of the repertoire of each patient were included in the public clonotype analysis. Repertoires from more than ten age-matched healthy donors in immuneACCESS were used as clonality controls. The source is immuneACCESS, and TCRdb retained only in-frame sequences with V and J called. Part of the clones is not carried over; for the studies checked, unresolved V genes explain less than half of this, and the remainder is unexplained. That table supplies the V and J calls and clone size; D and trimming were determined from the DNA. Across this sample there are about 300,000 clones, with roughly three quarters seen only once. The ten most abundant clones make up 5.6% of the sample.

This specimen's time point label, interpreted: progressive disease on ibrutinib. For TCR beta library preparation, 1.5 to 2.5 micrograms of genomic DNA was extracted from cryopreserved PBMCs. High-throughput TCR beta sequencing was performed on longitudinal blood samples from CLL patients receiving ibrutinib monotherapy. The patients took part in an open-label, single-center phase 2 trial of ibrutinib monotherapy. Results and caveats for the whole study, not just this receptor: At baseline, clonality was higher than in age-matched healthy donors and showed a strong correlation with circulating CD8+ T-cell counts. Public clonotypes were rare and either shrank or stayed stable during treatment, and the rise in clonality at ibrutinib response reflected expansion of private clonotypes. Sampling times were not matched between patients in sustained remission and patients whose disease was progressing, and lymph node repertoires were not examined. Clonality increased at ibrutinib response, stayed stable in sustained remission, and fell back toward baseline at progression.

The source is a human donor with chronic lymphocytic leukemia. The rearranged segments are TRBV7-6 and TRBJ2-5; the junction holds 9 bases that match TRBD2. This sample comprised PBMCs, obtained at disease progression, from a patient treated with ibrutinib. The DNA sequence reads TGTGCCAGCAGCTTATACCAGCGGGGGGACCAAGAGACCCAGTACTTC. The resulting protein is CASSLYQRGDQETQYF.